This T cell receptor (beta chain) is drawn from a study of post-analysis software for immune sequencing data. Turning to the study itself: The disease courses spanned relapsing-remitting, secondary progressive and progressive-relapsing forms of multiple sclerosis.

A word on this clonotype: Its antigen is not known.

This CDR3 is 13 amino acids long. Looked up from germline, CDR1 is DFQATT and CDR2 is SNEGSKA (reference sequence). J lost 6 bases, V lost 7 bases, and 9 bases had no gene match. Overall study findings and caveats: The study found significantly lower normalized Chao1 diversity in multiple sclerosis patients than in controls. Five TRBV segments were significantly more frequent in patients than in controls. TRBV5-6, TRBV5-1 and TRBV20-1 were among these segments. Same-batch preparations were strongly co-clustered by F measure.

Each TCR beta cDNA library carried unique molecular identifiers. Out of roughly 0.95 to 10 million T cells, about 500,000 cDNA molecules were generated. TCRdb passed the PCR reads through MiXCR, listing each CDR3 protein once. The sample shows about 770,000 distinct CDR3 sequences, under 60% of them seen only once. The clonotype comes from a girl aged 10-17 years with multiple sclerosis. This sequence joins TRBV20-1 and TRBJ2-3; TRBD2 matches at 8 bases. What was sequenced was blood. The CDR3 sequence: CSVHSGVEDTQYF. For the CDR3, the DNA is TGCAGTGTCCATAGCGGGGTCGAGGATACGCAGTATTTT.